Sequencing of this T cell receptor beta chain was carried out in a study of PD-1 blockade in classical Hodgkin lymphoma. With regard to this clone: No antigen is known for it.

Relapse after autologous stem cell transplantation occurred in every patient, and brentuximab vedotin exposure varied. Trimming took 7 bases from V and 9 from J; bases not matched to a gene: 13. This CDR3 contains 15 residues. CDR1 is SGHAT, CDR2 FQDESV, per germline (reference sequence). Profiled with immunoSEQ multiplex PCR; TCRdb holds only in-frame clones, not every one. Of about 110,000 clones listed, nearly 90% are singletons. Whole-study findings and limits: CD4+ TCR diversity, unlike CD8+, rose significantly by C4D1.

This clonotype was sampled from a human donor with classical Hodgkin lymphoma. The chain combines TRBV11-1 with TRBJ2-2; 8 nucleotides agree with TRBD1. Specimen: peripheral blood mononuclear cells (PBMCs), collected before the second cycle of nivolumab. The CDR3 region is CASTPGQAIPRELFF. As DNA, the CDR3 is TGTGCCAGCACTCCGGGACAGGCCATCCCGCGGGAGCTGTTTTTT.